Shown below are 13 T cell receptor beta chains from a single sample sequenced in a study of control samples from healthy donors and cancer patients. Method: immunoSEQ multiplex PCR; TCRdb's copy keeps in-frame clones and lacks some. This sample has 50,000 or so clones, with about 96% found just once. Material: blood. The receptors were gathered from a woman in her late teens or twenties in good health.

The gene calls are TRBV5-1 and TRBJ2-1; tentative D call: TRBD2 (6 bases). The CDR3 is made up of 20 amino acids. With 4 bases removed from V and 3 bases from J, the gap between germline ends came to 29 bases. Germline values: CDR1 SGHRS, CDR2 YFSETQ. CDR3 residues: CASSNRPAAKTSQSYNEQFF. The CDR3 DNA reads as TGCGCCAGCAGCAATCGGCCGGCTGCGAAGACTAGTCAAAGCTACAATGAGCAGTTCTTC. The variable domain in full, completed from reference TRBV5-1 and TRBJ2-1, reads KAGVTQTPRYLIKTRGQQVTLSCSPISGHRSVSWYQQTPGQGLQFLFEYFSETQRNKGNFPGRFSGRQFSNSRSEMNVSTLELGDSALYLCASSNRPAAKTSQSYNEQFFGPGTRLTVL.

This chain links TRBV25-1 with TRBJ2-2, with D perhaps matching TRBD1 or TRBD2 (7 bases each). The CDR3 consists of 17 residues. V was pared by 8 bases and J by 4 bases, with 23 bases between. Germline loops: CDR1 MGHDK, CDR2 SYGVNS. This CDR3 reads CASSSFRGGVATGELFF. CDR3 sequence (DNA): TGTGCCAGCTCTTCCTTCAGGGGGGGGGTCGCCACCGGGGAGCTGTTTTTT.

The rearrangement joins TRBV30 to TRBJ1-1; D is uncertain. V dropped 2 bases and J dropped 4 bases, with 11 bases sitting between them. Germline values: CDR1 GTSNPN, CDR2 SVGIG (reference sequence). The CDR3 has 13 residues. The DNA of the CDR3 is TGTGCCTGGAGTATCAAAGGGAGCACTGAAGCTTTCTTT. It yields the protein CAWSIKGSTEAFF.

The genes are TRBV5-8 and TRBJ1-6; 8 bases are shared with TRBD1. The trim removed 2 bases at V and 8 bases at J, leaving 12 bases unmatched. The CDR3 is 17 amino acids. The V gene's germline CDR1 is SGHTS and CDR2 YDEGEE. The CDR3 DNA sequence: TGTGCCAGCAGCTTAAGGACAGGGCTCATCGGGGATTCACCCCTCCACTTT. Its translation is CASSLRTGLIGDSPLHF.

The V gene is TRBV6-1, the J gene TRBJ1-1; D is possibly TRBD1 (6 bases). The V gene's germline CDR1 is MNHNS and CDR2 SASEGT. Trimming shortened V by 1 base and J by 14 bases, and 8 bases separated the two germline ends. The CDR3 sequence is 10 residues long. CDR3: CASSEGRGFF. In nucleotides, the CDR3 is TGTGCCAGCAGTGAAGGGAGGGGGTTCTTT.

The genes are TRBV6-6 and TRBJ1-6; D not resolved. The V end was cut by 4 bases, the J end by 8 bases, with 6 bases between. This CDR3 contains 12 residues. In germline, CDR1 is MNHNY, CDR2 SVGAGI (reference sequence). CDR3 in amino acids: CASSLNDSPLHF. The CDR3 region has the DNA TGTGCCAGCAGTTTAAACGATTCACCCCTCCACTTT.

V is TRBV19 and J is TRBJ2-2; TRBD1 might be the D (5 bases). This CDR3 has 13 amino acids. Germline CDR1 is LNHDA and CDR2 is SQIVND (reference sequence). Trimming stripped 6 bases from V and 5 bases from J, with 10 bases between. Written as DNA, the CDR3 is TGTGCCAGTAGCCCCACAGGTACCGGGGAGCTGTTTTTT. Its translation is CASSPTGTGELFF.

This clone turned up a few times. The V gene is TRBV27, the J gene TRBJ1-2; D is ambiguous. The germline V gene encodes CDR1 MNHEY and CDR2 SMNVEV (reference sequence). The CDR3 contains 13 residues. V dropped 3 bases and J dropped 8 bases, with 13 bases sitting between them. The chain's CDR3 is CASSLASRRGYTF. CDR3 sequence (DNA): TGTGCCAGCAGTTTGGCCAGTCGCCGAGGCTACACCTTC.

V usage is TRBV6-5 and J usage is TRBJ1-3; D unresolved. The V gene lost 7 bases and the J gene lost 2 bases, with 6 bases spanning the gap. Germline loops: CDR1 MNHEY, CDR2 SVGAGI. The CDR3 runs to 12 residues. The CDR3 bases are TGTGCCAGCAAAAGCGCTGGAAACACCATATATTTT. It encodes CASKSAGNTIYF.

J is TRBJ2-1 and V is TRBV5-8, with 7 nucleotides matching TRBD2. CDR1 SGHTS and CDR2 YDEGEE come from the germline V gene. This CDR3 contains 16 residues. With 6 bases clipped from V and 0 bases from J, the junction kept 9 bases outside the gene matches. In nucleotides, the CDR3 is TGTGCCAGCACCGCGGGAGTTAAAGGCTCCTACAATGAGCAGTTCTTC. It yields the protein CASTAGVKGSYNEQFF.

V gene TRBV30 combines with J gene TRBJ1-4, with 7 nucleotides matching TRBD1. Per the germline V gene, CDR1 is GTSNPN and CDR2 is SVGIG (reference sequence). Trimming cost V 2 bases and J 8 bases; bases outside gene matches: 11. This CDR3 has 15 residues. CDR3 DNA sequence: TGTGCCTGGAGTCCCCGACAGGGTTCACACGAAAAACTGTTTTTT. This encodes CAWSPRQGSHEKLFF.

The rearrangement uses TRBV19 and TRBJ2-7; D gene uncertain. The CDR3 consists of 12 residues. Per germline, CDR1 LNHDA and CDR2 SQIVND (reference sequence). Trimming removed 5 bases from V and 3 bases from J, with 8 bases in between. The CDR3 region has the DNA TGTGCCAGTAGTCCGGGCATCTACGAGCAGTACTTC. Its protein is CASSPGIYEQYF.

The chain carries TRBV19 and TRBJ2-7; D might be TRBD1 (6 bases). The length of the CDR3 is 14 residues. The V gene lost 6 bases and the J gene lost 2 bases, with 14 bases spanning the gap. Germline V gene lookup returns CDR1 LNHDA and CDR2 SQIVND (reference sequence). CDR3 nucleotides: TGTGCCAGTAGCTTGACAGGAAGGACCTACGAGCAGTACTTC. As protein: CASSLTGRTYEQYF. Full variable domain (rest looked up from reference TRBV19 and TRBJ2-7): DGGITQSPKYLFRKEGQNVTLSCEQNLNHDAMYWYRQDPGQGLRLIYYSQIVNDFQKGDIAEGYSVSREKKESFPLTVTSAQKNPTAFYLCASSLTGRTYEQYFGPGTRLTVT.